Sequencing of this T cell receptor (beta chain) was carried out in a study of human T cells and chemical hapten exposure. For the study at large: Diphenylcyclopropenone was applied weekly to patients' scalps across the roughly 23-week study.

Time point given: pre-sensitization, week 0. Described treatment: therapeutic diphenylcyclopropenone sensitization with weekly scalp DPC. Drawing of blood took place ahead of applying each patch test. TCRdb fed the RACE reads into MiXCR, producing one record per CDR3 protein. The table includes under 300,000 distinct CDR3 sequences, roughly 7.4% detected once. Germline lookup yields CDR1 MNHEY and CDR2 SVGAGI. V was clipped by 6 bases and J by 6 bases; unmatched bases: 11. The CDR3 runs 16 residues. This chain connects TRBV6-5 to TRBJ1-2; TRBD1 aligns across 12 bases. This specimen was whole blood, taken in connection with sensitization to the hapten diphenylcyclopropenone (DPC). The TCR sequence derives from a man younger than 30 with alopecia areata. Some clones in this sample may be carry-over from other donors' samples. CDR3 sequence reads: CASRSLGTGGANGYTF. DNA of the CDR3: TGTGCCAGCAGGAGTCTTGGGACAGGGGGCGCGAATGGCTACACCTTC.